The 27 T cell receptor beta chains given below trace back to one sample, sequenced in a study of T cells after yellow fever vaccination. From the 5' RACE reads, TCRdb called clonotypes with MiXCR, one entry per CDR3 protein. The sample holds roughly 500,000 distinct CDR3 sequences; 15% to 20% are singletons and the top ten take roughly an eighth. Sequencing used PBMCs, obtained 15 days after the yellow fever booster vaccination. The receptors originated from a man aged 30 to 45 who received the YFV17D yellow fever vaccine.

This clonotype occurred a few times. V usage is TRBV10-3 and J usage is TRBJ2-6, with 9 nucleotides matching TRBD2. Looked up from germline, CDR1 is ENHRY and CDR2 is SYGVKD. This CDR3 has 18 amino acids. V lost 6 bases, J lost 4 bases, and 13 bases stayed unmatched. The CDR3 coding sequence is TGTGCCATCAGGCAGGGGACTAGCAAGCAAGGGGGGGCCAACGTCCTGACTTTC. Its translation is CAIRQGTSKQGGANVLTF.

This clonotype has more than one count but fewer than ten. V and J are TRBV28 and TRBJ2-7; D is uncertain. Trimming pared 2 bases from V and 3 bases from J, leaving 11 bases between. This CDR3 has 14 residues. Germline CDR1 and CDR2: MDHEN and SYDVKM. CDR3 nucleotides: TGTGCCAGCAGTTTAAGAGATTCGGGCTACGAGCAGTACTTC. Amino acid sequence: CASSLRDSGYEQYF.

A few counts support this clonotype. This chain links TRBV11-2 with TRBJ2-5, with TRBD2 identical over 7 bases. V dropped 5 bases and J dropped 4; count of bases not matched to a gene: 4. From germline, CDR1 is SGHAT and CDR2 FQNNGV. The CDR3 has 13 amino acids. The CDR3 sequence: CASSTSGGETQYF. The CDR3 nucleotides read TGTGCCAGCAGCACCTCGGGGGGAGAGACCCAGTACTTC. Combining the CDR3 with reference TRBV11-2 and TRBJ2-5 gives the whole variable domain EAGVAQSPRYKIIEKRQSVAFWCNPISGHATLYWYQQILGQGPKLLIQFQNNGVVDDSQLPKDRFSAERLKGVDSTLKIQPAKLEDSAVYLCASSTSGGETQYFGPGTRLLVL.

This clonotype was observed a handful of times. V gene TRBV27 combines with J gene TRBJ1-1; 12 nucleotides line up with TRBD1. CDR3 length equals 17 residues. Unmatched junction bases numbered 11, after V lost 6 bases and J lost 3 bases. The germline V gene encodes CDR1 MNHEY and CDR2 SMNVEV (reference sequence). The CDR3 reads CASSAPGQGAKYTEAFF. CDR3 bases: TGTGCCAGCAGCGCACCGGGACAGGGGGCCAAGTACACTGAAGCTTTCTTT.

The chain combines TRBV27 with TRBJ2-3, with TRBD1 matching over 9 bases. CDR3 length equals 15 residues. Trimming cost V 3 bases and J 2 bases; bases outside gene matches: 3. Germline V gene sequence: CDR1 MNHEY, CDR2 SMNVEV (reference sequence). CDR3 sequence (DNA): TGTGCCAGCAGTTTCCGGGACAGGGCCACAGATACGCAGTATTTT. Translation gives CASSFRDRATDTQYF.

This clonotype was seen only a few times. The V call is TRBV5-1, the J call TRBJ2-1; the match to TRBD2 covers 9 bases. Per germline, CDR1 SGHRS and CDR2 YFSETQ. This CDR3 has 19 amino acids. J lost 6 bases, V lost 2 bases, and 18 bases had no gene match. The chain's CDR3 is CASSLSPLSSGRSGNEQFF. In nucleotides, the CDR3 is TGCGCCAGCAGCTTAAGCCCGCTGAGTAGCGGGAGAAGCGGCAATGAGCAGTTCTTC.

Only a few counts were recorded for this clonotype. CDR3 DNA sequence: TGCAGCGTTGAAGATTTACGCTCTGGGGCCAACGTCCTGACTTTC. Translated: CSVEDLRSGANVLTF. The rearrangement uses TRBV29-1 and TRBJ2-6; D uncertain. This CDR3 region has 15 residues. The germline gives CDR1 SQVTM, CDR2 ANQGSEA. Trimming shortened V by 0 bases and J by 0 bases, and 6 bases separated the two germline ends.

This rearrangement joins TRBV10-3 to TRBJ2-1; 7 positions match TRBD2. Germline V lookup: CDR1 ENHRY, CDR2 SYGVKD. Trimming took 8 bases from V and 4 from J; bases not matched to a gene: 8. CDR3 length: 14 amino acids. The CDR3 loop is CAIGAGTTYNEQFF. The DNA of the CDR3 is TGTGCCATCGGGGCCGGGACTACTTACAATGAGCAGTTCTTC.

This clonotype was detected only a few times. This chain links TRBV20-1 with TRBJ2-2; D may be TRBD1 (5 bases). CDR1 is DFQATT and CDR2 is SNEGSKA in the germline V gene (reference sequence). This CDR3 contains 14 residues. Trimming took 3 bases from V and 4 from J, leaving 12 bases between them. The CDR3 loop is CSARKNRGTGELFF. CDR3 nucleotides: TGCAGTGCTAGGAAAAATAGGGGCACCGGGGAGCTGTTTTTT.

The chain has TRBV29-1 and TRBJ2-7; 11 nucleotides match TRBD1. The CDR3 contains 12 residues. V lost 8 bases and J lost 6; bases outside the gene matches: 6. CDR1 and CDR2 (germline): SQVTM, ANQGSEA. CDR3 in DNA: TGCAGCTCGAGGACAGGGGGCTCCGAGCAGTACTTC. Protein product: CSSRTGGSEQYF.

V is TRBV20-1 and J is TRBJ1-4; 7 positions match TRBD1. Germline V gives CDR1 DFQATT, CDR2 SNEGSKA (reference sequence). Losses at the gene ends were 8 bases for V and 7 bases for J; bases not matched to a gene: 7. This CDR3 has 12 amino acids. The CDR3 region is CSIQGHGEKLFF. DNA of the CDR3: TGCAGTATACAGGGGCATGGTGAAAAACTGTTTTTT.

This chain joins TRBV7-6 and TRBJ2-3, with 9 bases lining up with TRBD1. There are 15 residues in the CDR3. Germline CDR1 is SGHVS and CDR2 is FNYEAQ. V lost 5 bases to trimming and J lost 3 bases; unmatched junction nucleotides: 6. CDR3 loop: CASSTRDRATDTQYF. The DNA for the CDR3 is TGTGCCAGCAGCACCCGGGACAGGGCGACAGATACGCAGTATTTT.

This chain uses TRBV27 with TRBJ2-1, with D possibly matching TRBD2 (6 bases). Germline V lookup: CDR1 MNHEY, CDR2 SMNVEV (reference sequence). Trimming shortened V by 4 bases and J by 8 bases, and 15 bases separated the two germline ends. The CDR3 runs to 14 residues. CDR3 sequence (DNA): TGTGCCAGCAGTTATCGCCTAGCGAGGTATGAGCAGTTCTTC. This sequence encodes CASSYRLARYEQFF.

This clonotype was seen a handful of times. The J gene is TRBJ2-5, the V gene TRBV4-1, with 10 nucleotides matching TRBD2. The CDR3 consists of 15 residues. CDR1 and CDR2 from the germline V gene are MGHRA and YSYEKL. After removal of 0 bases from V and 6 bases from J, the junction contained 4 bases not matched to a gene. This CDR3 is CASSQDLAGGKTQYF. The CDR3 DNA reads TGCGCCAGCAGCCAAGATTTAGCGGGAGGAAAGACCCAGTACTTC.

V usage is TRBV18 and J usage is TRBJ2-1; no clear D. The CDR3 sequence is 13 residues long. CDR1 is KGHSH and CDR2 is LQKENI in the germline V gene. V lost 2 bases to trimming and J lost 9 bases, with 11 bases between them. The CDR3 DNA reads as TGTGCCAGCTCACCAAGCCAGTATGGTGAGCAGTTCTTC. This codes for CASSPSQYGEQFF. The entire variable domain, with the rest obtained from reference TRBV18 and TRBJ2-1, is as follows: NAGVMQNPRHLVRRRGQEARLRCSPMKGHSHVYWYRQLPEEGLKFMVYLQKENIIDESGMPKERFSAEFPKEGPSILRIQQVVRGDSAAYFCASSPSQYGEQFFGPGTRLTVL.

In this sample, this clonotype turned up a few times. V and J are TRBV18 and TRBJ2-7, with a tentative D call TRBD2 (5 bases). CDR1 and CDR2 (germline): KGHSH, LQKENI. Trimming cost V 6 bases and J 6 bases, with 18 bases left between them. The CDR3 loop spans 14 amino acids. The CDR3 region is CASSQTSGVVEQYF. The CDR3 DNA reads TGTGCCAGCTCGCAAACAAGCGGTGTGGTCGAGCAGTACTTC.

CDR3 sequence reads: CASSPGEDTQYF. The DNA for the CDR3 is TGTGCCAGCAGCCCGGGAGAAGATACGCAGTATTTT. This rearrangement joins TRBV11-1 to TRBJ2-3; weak D call: TRBD2 (6 bases). Trimming removed 5 bases from V and 5 bases from J, with 8 bases in between. This CDR3 has 12 residues. Germline V gives CDR1 SGHAT, CDR2 FQDESV (reference sequence).

The chain recombines TRBV20-1 with TRBJ2-5, with 13 bases matching TRBD2. CDR3 size: 15 residues. Germline loops: CDR1 DFQATT, CDR2 SNEGSKA (reference sequence). V lost 6 bases and J lost 5; bases outside the gene matches: 9. This CDR3 is CSADGLAGVGETQYF. CDR3 nucleotides: TGCAGTGCCGACGGACTAGCGGGAGTGGGGGAGACCCAGTACTTC.

This clonotype has just a few counts. The CDR3 reads CSVDRDPRGNGYTF. The DNA for the CDR3 is TGCAGCGTTGACCGGGACCCTAGGGGAAATGGCTACACCTTC. This chain uses TRBV29-1 with TRBJ1-2; D is possibly TRBD1 (5 bases). V was pared by 3 bases and J by 6 bases, with 17 bases between. The CDR3 has 14 amino acids. Looked up from germline, CDR1 is SQVTM and CDR2 is ANQGSEA.

The chain uses TRBV28 and TRBJ2-1; D is unclear. This CDR3 is 11 amino acids long. The ends were cut back, 8 bases at V and 8 bases at J, with 10 bases in the middle. Looked up from germline, CDR1 is MDHEN and CDR2 is SYDVKM. Here the CDR3 reads CASLWSDEQFF. The CDR3 DNA follows: TGTGCCAGCTTATGGAGCGATGAGCAGTTCTTC.

This clonotype was observed a few times. The chain links TRBV20-1 to TRBJ2-5; D is undetermined. CDR3 length: 12 amino acids. Trimming shortened V by 6 bases and J by 1 base, and 9 bases separated the two germline ends. Looked up from germline, CDR1 is DFQATT and CDR2 is SNEGSKA (reference sequence). CDR3: CSARPVQETQYF. The CDR3 nucleotides read TGCAGTGCGCGGCCTGTCCAAGAGACCCAGTACTTC.

This clonotype was picked up a small number of times. The rearrangement uses TRBV20-1 and TRBJ1-1; D is undetermined. With 5 bases removed from V and 0 bases from J, the gap between germline ends came to 7 bases. This CDR3 has 12 residues. Germline values: CDR1 DFQATT, CDR2 SNEGSKA (reference sequence). The CDR3 is CSAPYLNTEAFF. The CDR3 bases are TGCAGTGCTCCTTACCTGAACACTGAAGCTTTCTTT.

V is TRBV27 and J is TRBJ2-5; TRBD1 is a possible D gene (6 bases). CDR3 length: 13 residues. Trimming took off 5 bases at V and 7 bases at J, with 14 bases between the two ends. Germline CDR1 and CDR2: MNHEY and SMNVEV (reference sequence). The CDR3 sequence is CASSPLGAATQYF. CDR3 in DNA: TGTGCCAGCAGTCCTCTGGGGGCAGCGACCCAGTACTTC.

DNA for the CDR3: TGCAGTGCTAGAGATCCACGACGGGTGAACACTGAAGCTTTCTTT. This encodes CSARDPRRVNTEAFF. The V and J genes are TRBV20-1 and TRBJ1-1; D ambiguous. Trimming left V 0 bases short and J 0 bases short, with 11 bases between. CDR1 DFQATT and CDR2 SNEGSKA come from the germline V gene (reference sequence). The CDR3 covers 15 residues.

The chain links TRBV6-5 to TRBJ1-3, with D uncertain. The CDR3 has 16 residues. Germline assignment: CDR1 MNHEY and CDR2 SVGAGI. With 0 bases removed from V and 0 bases from J, the gap between germline ends came to 9 bases. The CDR3, as DNA: TGTGCCAGCAGTTACTCGGGCTCCGGCTCTGGAAACACCATATATTTT. It encodes CASSYSGSGSGNTIYF.

This clonotype has a handful of counts. The rearrangement links TRBV5-1 to TRBJ2-5, with D possibly matching TRBD2 (5 bases). Per the germline V gene, CDR1 is SGHRS and CDR2 is YFSETQ. Trimming took 7 bases from V and 2 from J, leaving 12 bases between them. The CDR3 length is 13 residues. CDR3 coding DNA: TGCGCCAGCGGGGAGCCATCGCAAGAGACCCAGTACTTC. It encodes CASGEPSQETQYF.

This clonotype has only a few counts. This chain joins TRBV10-1 and TRBJ1-1, with a possible D match to TRBD1 (6 bases). Trimming removed 5 bases at V and 3 bases at J, with 16 bases between. This CDR3 has 15 residues. Germline assignment: CDR1 WNHNN and CDR2 SYGVQD (reference sequence). As DNA, the CDR3 is TGCGCCAGCAGTAAGGGGCAGGGGCGCGACACTGAAGCTTTCTTT. Translation gives CASSKGQGRDTEAFF.